These 21 T cell receptor beta chains were all obtained from the same sample, sequenced in a study of lung T cells in sarcoidosis with Löfgren's syndrome. Via MiXCR, TCRdb re-called the reads, giving one row per CDR3 protein. The table lists some 18,000 distinct CDR3 sequences, about a fifth of them singletons. Sequencing was carried out using CD4+ T cells from PBMCs. The receptors stem from a human donor with sarcoidosis (Löfgren's syndrome or another form), or a control subject (not recorded which).

This clonotype was recorded at least ten times. The genes are TRBV28 and TRBJ1-6; TRBD1 matches at 12 bases. J gave up 0 bases and V 4 bases, and 16 bases lay outside the gene matches. There are 22 residues in the CDR3. Germline V gives CDR1 MDHEN, CDR2 SYDVKM. The DNA for the CDR3 is TGTGCCAGCAGTTCCGGGACAGGGGGCGCGGTATCAACGAGCTCCTATAATTCACCCCTCCACTTT. Translated: CASSSGTGGAVSTSSYNSPLHF.

A note on this clonotype: One base away lies a much larger clone, so this may be a sequencing read error. The chain's CDR3 is CAISNGQCSNEQFF. CDR3 nucleotide sequence: TGTGCCATCAGTAACGGACAGTGTAGCAATGAGCAGTTCTTC. The chain recombines TRBV10-3 with TRBJ2-1; possible D gene TRBD1, 6 bases. The germline V and J ends were trimmed by 5 bases and 6 bases, with 14 bases remaining between them. The V gene's germline CDR1 is ENHRY and CDR2 SYGVKD. There are 14 residues in the CDR3.

In regard to this clonotype: This sequence may be a read error, since a much larger clone differs from it by one base. The rearrangement joins TRBV9 to TRBJ2-1; a weak D match, TRBD2 (5 bases). CDR1 and CDR2 (germline): SGDLS, YYNGEE. The CDR3 has 16 amino acids. The V end lost 0 bases, the J end lost 7 bases, and 17 bases lay between the germline ends. The CDR3 bases are TGTGCCAGCAGCGTAGACGGGATAGGGCTTCTTAATGAGCAGTTCTTC. Translation gives CASSVDGIGLLNEQFF.

In its sample, this clonotype was seen many times. This chain connects TRBV7-2 to TRBJ2-2; D may correspond to TRBD1 or TRBD2 (6 bases each). Trimming removed 1 base from V and 4 bases from J, with 16 bases in between. The CDR3 is 17 residues long. Per the germline V gene, CDR1 is SGHTA and CDR2 is FQGNSA. The CDR3 nucleotides read TGTGCCAGCAGCTTAGGGGTTACGGGGGCGCGCACCGGGGAGCTGTTTTTT. It encodes CASSLGVTGARTGELFF.

Worth noting for this clonotype: Its ends do not fully match the called genes, so a read error is possible. The chain links TRBV12-3 or TRBV12-4 to TRBJ2-3, with 8 bases lining up with TRBD2. The CDR3 length is 16 residues. CDR3 DNA: TGTGCCAGCAGTTTATGGCGGGGGGCAGATACAGATACGCAGTGTTTT. Its translation: CASSLWRGADTDTQCF.

This clonotype was detected ten times or more. The chain has TRBV19 and TRBJ1-1, with D uncertain. Trimming took 7 bases from V and 2 from J, leaving 14 bases between them. The CDR3 runs 14 residues. Germline V gives CDR1 LNHDA, CDR2 SQIVND (reference sequence). The CDR3 DNA is TGTGCCAGTACGGGCCTGACCTTTAACACTGAAGCTTTCTTT. Its protein product is CASTGLTFNTEAFF.

This clonotype was picked up a small number of times. V usage is TRBV29-1 and J usage is TRBJ2-7, with D hard to call. V lost 6 bases and J 2 bases, leaving 11 bases between the germline ends. The CDR3 is 12 residues long. Looked up from germline, CDR1 is SQVTM and CDR2 is ANQGSEA. The CDR3 spells CSVGRSTYEQYF. The CDR3 DNA reads as TGCAGCGTCGGCAGGAGTACCTACGAGCAGTACTTC.

There are a few counts of this clonotype. The rearrangement uses TRBV5-4 and TRBJ1-1; the match to TRBD1 covers 8 bases. The CDR3 spans 14 residues. CDR1 SGHNT and CDR2 YYREEE come from the germline V gene (reference sequence). J gave up 5 bases and V 2 bases, and 5 bases lay outside the gene matches. The DNA of the CDR3 is TGTGCCAGCAGCTTACAGGGGGTCGAAACTGAAGCTTTCTTT. Its protein product is CASSLQGVETEAFF.

For this clonotype: This could be a read error, since a much larger clone is one nucleotide away. The chain recombines TRBV2 with TRBJ1-1; perhaps TRBD1 as D (6 bases). The germline V gene encodes CDR1 SNHLY and CDR2 FYNNEI. The CDR3 is 11 residues long. The CDR3 DNA sequence: TGTGCCAGCAGATGGGACACTGGAGCTTTCTTT. It specifies CASRWDTGAFF.

By share, this clonotype ranks as medium-sized. The chain is built from TRBV6-2 or TRBV6-3 and TRBJ1-1, with 7 bases that match TRBD1. This CDR3 spans 15 amino acids. CDR1 and CDR2 from the germline V gene are MNHEY and SVGEGT. The ends lost 8 bases at V and 0 bases at J; junction bases unmatched: 9. CDR3 DNA: TGTGCCAGCGGGAGGCCAGGGGGAATGAACACTGAAGCTTTCTTT. Its protein is CASGRPGGMNTEAFF.

In its sample, this clonotype was seen many times. The V call is TRBV5-4, the J call TRBJ2-7; TRBD1 agrees at 9 bases. The length of the CDR3 is 16 residues. V lost 3 bases to trimming and J lost 3 bases; unmatched junction nucleotides: 10. Germline CDR1 reads SGHNT; CDR2 reads YYREEE (reference sequence). The CDR3 DNA follows: TGTGCCAGCAGCTCTGGGACAGGGAGGGTTTACTACGAGCAGTACTTC. It codes for CASSSGTGRVYYEQYF.

In the case of this clonotype: This may come from a read error, since a much larger clone is one base off. The rearrangement uses TRBV7-8 and TRBJ1-1; unclear D gene. CDR3 length equals 12 residues. CDR1 SGHVS and CDR2 FQNEAQ come from the germline V gene. This CDR3 reads CASGLWGTEAFF. In DNA, the CDR3 is TGTGCCAGCGGCTTGTGGGGCACTGAAGCTTTCTTT. Looking up the rest from reference TRBV7-8 and TRBJ1-1 gives the full variable domain: GAGVSQSPRYKVAKRGQDVALRCDPISGHVSLFWYQQALGQGPEFLTYFQNEAQLDKSGLPSDRFFAERPEGSVSTLKIQRTQQEDSAVYLCASGLWGTEAFFGQGTRLTVV.

This clonotype was recorded at least ten times. This chain joins TRBV10-3 and TRBJ2-5; TRBD2 is a possible D gene (7 bases). Germline CDR1 is ENHRY and CDR2 is SYGVKD. Trimming stripped 6 bases from V and 4 bases from J, with 15 bases between. This CDR3 comprises 14 residues. CDR3 DNA: TGTGCCATCAGCCTAGGGGGGGCTCTAGAGACCCAGTACTTC. It is translated as CAISLGGALETQYF.

This clonotype has at least ten counts. V gene TRBV7-2 combines with J gene TRBJ2-7; maybe TRBD2 (6 bases). Germline CDR1 and CDR2: SGHTA and FQGNSA. This CDR3 is 13 amino acids long. V lost 4 bases and J lost 4, with 11 bases in between. The chain's CDR3 is CASSSGGAYEQYF. The CDR3 region has the DNA TGTGCCAGCAGCTCAGGAGGGGCATACGAGCAGTACTTC.

By share of the sample, this clonotype is medium-sized. J is TRBJ2-1 and V is TRBV7-2; a weak D match, TRBD2 (6 bases). CDR3 length: 15 residues. Germline CDR1 SGHTA, CDR2 FQGNSA. V was pared by 1 base and J by 7 bases, with 14 bases between. CDR3 nucleotide sequence: TGTGCCAGCAGCTTAGGTTGGGGGGTTAGGAATGAGCAGTTCTTC. This gives the protein CASSLGWGVRNEQFF.

V is TRBV7-9 and J is TRBJ2-7, with 8 nucleotides matching TRBD1. Germline V CDR1 and CDR2: SEHNR, FQNEAQ (reference sequence). Trimming took 5 bases from V and 0 from J; bases not matched to a gene: 9. This CDR3 has 16 residues. CDR3 sequence: CASSRTGDRSSYEQYF. Here the CDR3 DNA reads TGTGCCAGCAGCCGAACGGGGGACAGGAGCTCCTACGAGCAGTACTTC.

In its sample, this clonotype was seen many times. The chain links TRBV29-1 to TRBJ1-1; D is uncertain. CDR1 and CDR2 (germline): SQVTM, ANQGSEA. Trimming removed 3 bases at V and 3 bases at J, with 8 bases between. This CDR3 spans 12 amino acids. The CDR3 here is CSVEAEDTEAFF. The CDR3 coding sequence is TGCAGCGTTGAGGCGGAGGACACTGAAGCTTTCTTT.

This clonotype was detected ten times or more. The gene calls are TRBV18 and TRBJ2-1; 12 positions agree with TRBD2. V shed 6 bases, J shed 1 base, and the junction held 4 bases outside the gene matches. CDR1 is KGHSH and CDR2 is LQKENI in the germline V gene. The CDR3 sequence is 16 residues long. CDR3 sequence reads: CASSQLAGGSYNEQFF. The CDR3, as DNA: TGTGCCAGCTCTCAACTAGCGGGAGGTTCCTACAATGAGCAGTTCTTC.

This clonotype came up many times. The gene calls are TRBV14 and TRBJ2-7; perhaps D is TRBD1 or TRBD2 (5 bases each). CDR3 length: 14 residues. CDR1 and CDR2 from the germline V gene are SGHDN and FVKESK. With 1 base removed from V and 6 bases from J, the gap between germline ends came to 13 bases. The DNA for the CDR3 is TGTGCCAGCAGCCAAGTAGTGGGGGTTGGCGAGCAGTACTTC. Translating gives CASSQVVGVGEQYF.

This clonotype was seen repeatedly, ten times or more. The V and J genes are TRBV4-1 and TRBJ2-3, with 12 bases that match TRBD2. The CDR3 totals 17 residues. J was trimmed by 1 base and V by 4 bases; bases with no gene match: 6. Germline V lookup: CDR1 MGHRA, CDR2 YSYEKL. DNA of the CDR3: TGCGCCAGCAGCCTCGGACTAGCGGGGCACCGCACAGATACGCAGTATTTT. The encoded protein is CASSLGLAGHRTDTQYF.

This clonotype was detected many times. The DNA for the CDR3 is TGCGCCAGCAGCTTAATTATATTTGGCGGCAATGAGCAGTTCTTC. Its translation: CASSLIIFGGNEQFF. V gene TRBV5-1 combines with J gene TRBJ2-1; D remains unclear. This CDR3 spans 15 amino acids. Trimming pared 2 bases from V and 6 bases from J, leaving 15 bases between. CDR1 is SGHRS and CDR2 is YFSETQ in the germline V gene.